The clone carrying this T cell receptor beta chain has a count of ten or more. The antigen is not known. Every cDNA TCR molecule received its own unique molecular identifier. TCRdb processed the 5' RACE reads anew with MiXCR; each CDR3 protein has one entry. The sample lists roughly 70,000 distinct CDR3 sequences; 13% were seen once. These data come from a study of spatial heterogeneity in lung cancer. Whole-study context: Each distinct TCR and UMI combination averaged more than ten appearances in raw reads.

Overall study findings and caveats: Tumor TCRs that were ubiquitous and expanded showed up in blood more at resection than follow-up.

Trimming pared 4 bases from V and 1 base from J, leaving 16 bases between. Looked up from germline, CDR1 is LGHNA and CDR2 is YNFKEQ. The length of the CDR3 is 16 residues. Specified time point: sample taken at primary tumor resection. Extraction of whole RNA from tumor, nontumor lung or frozen PBMC preceded unsorted sequencing. The donors, 60 to 80 patients with untreated early-stage non-small cell lung cancer, provided the samples. The specimen was PBMCs, collected at surgery. V usage is TRBV4-2 and J usage is TRBJ1-2, with D unresolved. The source is a male donor with early-stage non-small cell lung cancer. The CDR3 region has the DNA TGTGCCAGCAGCCCCAGAGGCGGAACTCTTAACTATGGCTACACCTTC. Its protein is CASSPRGGTLNYGYTF.